This TCR beta chain appears in the sequencing data of a study of T cell responses to AZD1222 COVID-19 vaccine. Study-wide findings and caveats: Reports indicate that nearly half of spike-specific TCRs are directed at unmutated variant regions.

The CDR3 sequence is 11 residues long. Germline V gene data show CDR1 as WSHSY and CDR2 as SAAADI. V lost 10 bases, J lost 6 bases, and 9 bases lay in between. The repertoire was sequenced with immunoSEQ multiplex PCR; TCRdb's copy has only in-frame clones and lacks some. This sample has 100,000 to 120,000 clones, with 85% to 90% found just once. With regard to this clone: What it recognizes is unknown.

This sample comprised peripheral blood, obtained on day 0 of AZD1222 vaccination. The rearrangement uses TRBV10-2 and TRBJ2-2; tentative D call: TRBD1 (5 bases). The TCR was taken from an adult in good health. CDR3 residues: CATTGAGELFF. CDR3 DNA: TGCGCCACTACAGGTGCCGGGGAGCTGTTTTTT.